This entry is about one T cell receptor beta chain. The data are from a study of Ad26.COV2.S vaccination and SARS-CoV-2 variants. Treatment: roughly 20 received Ad26.COV2.S at low or high dose, single or two shots; 5 received placebo; per-sample allocation not given. Vaccine and placebo recipients were sampled on day 63 after the first injection. Data came from immunoSEQ multiplex PCR; TCRdb stores just in-frame clones and leaves some out. The sample lists some 250,000 clones; roughly 88% were seen once. Trimming pared 6 bases from V and 4 bases from J, leaving 13 bases between. The V gene's germline CDR1 is MDHEN and CDR2 SYDVKM. This CDR3 has 13 amino acids.

The origin of this receptor is a person aged 18-60 years who received the Ad26.COV2.S COVID-19 vaccine or a placebo. This chain uses TRBV28 with TRBJ2-7; a weak D match, TRBD1 (7 bases). This sample comprised peripheral blood, obtained in a trial of Ad26.COV2.S vaccine versus placebo. CDR3 sequence: CASSQGGGYEQYF. CDR3 DNA sequence: TGTGCCAGCAGCCAGGGGGGTGGTTACGAGCAGTACTTC.